A single sample is the source of the 32 T cell receptor beta chains below, sequenced in a study of cytomegalovirus exposure and HLA in healthy donors. This PCR relied on a set of 60 Vbeta primers and 13 Jbeta primers. The protocol was immunoSEQ multiplex PCR, while the TCRdb copy is restricted to in-frame clones and leaves out a portion. The sample lists 110,000 or so clones; 74% were seen once. Input material: PBMCs. The receptors derive from a middle-aged woman in good health and CMV-seropositive.

The J gene is TRBJ2-3, the V gene TRBV5-1; TRBD1 agrees at 8 bases. There are 15 residues in the CDR3. The germline CDR1 and CDR2 sequences are SGHRS and YFSETQ. With V trimmed by 3 bases and J by 3 bases, 6 bases remained unmatched. The CDR3 region has the DNA TGCGCCAGCAGCTCCCTCAGGGGGCAGACAGATACGCAGTATTTT. It translates to CASSSLRGQTDTQYF.

The chain couples TRBV5-1 to TRBJ2-7, with TRBD1 matching over 9 bases. CDR1 is SGHRS and CDR2 is YFSETQ in the germline V gene. This CDR3 region has 14 residues. Trimming cost V 4 bases and J 6 bases; bases outside gene matches: 8. CDR3 nucleotide sequence: TGCGCCAGCAGCGCAACAGGGGGCATTCGCGAGCAGTACTTC. Encoded protein: CASSATGGIREQYF.

The rearrangement joins TRBV5-1 to TRBJ2-2; weak D call: TRBD1 (5 bases). V dropped 3 bases and J dropped 8 bases, with 8 bases sitting between them. The CDR3 extends over 12 amino acids. Germline V gene sequence: CDR1 SGHRS, CDR2 YFSETQ. CDR3 nucleotide sequence: TGCGCCAGCAGCTCGTACAGGGGGGAGCTGTTTTTT. Its protein product is CASSSYRGELFF.

CDR3 bases: TGTGCCAGCAGTGAAAGAGGCGGGGGACCGTACGAGCAGTACTTC. This sequence encodes CASSERGGGPYEQYF. The rearrangement joins TRBV6-1 to TRBJ2-7; 7 bases are shared with TRBD2. This CDR3 comprises 15 residues. J gave up 4 bases and V 2 bases, and 8 bases lay outside the gene matches. In germline, CDR1 is MNHNS, CDR2 SASEGT.

The V call is TRBV6-1, the J call TRBJ1-4; D is uncertain. The CDR3 runs to 13 residues. The germline V and J ends were trimmed by 10 bases and 4 bases, with 13 bases remaining between them. Germline lookup yields CDR1 MNHNS and CDR2 SASEGT. The CDR3 sequence is CAIARGNNEKLFF. CDR3 DNA: TGTGCCATCGCACGGGGTAATAATGAAAAACTGTTTTTT.

This clone was seen once. The chain has TRBV30 and TRBJ1-3, with 12 bases identical to TRBD1. The CDR3 runs to 17 residues. Germline V CDR1 and CDR2: GTSNPN, SVGIG (reference sequence). V was clipped by 2 bases and J by 3 bases; unmatched bases: 8. The DNA of the CDR3 is TGTGCCTGGAGTACGGGGACAGGGGGCTTATATGGAAACACCATATATTTT. Encoded protein: CAWSTGTGGLYGNTIYF.

The V and J genes are TRBV6-5 and TRBJ1-1, with D possibly being TRBD1 (6 bases). Per germline, CDR1 MNHEY and CDR2 SVGAGI. The CDR3 covers 13 residues. Between the trimmed V and J ends, which lost 6 bases and 5 bases, there was a span of 13 bases. The CDR3 loop reads CASRNRAATEAFF. The CDR3 DNA reads as TGTGCCAGCAGGAACAGGGCGGCAACTGAAGCTTTCTTT.

The chain has TRBV5-1 and TRBJ1-4; 7 positions agree with TRBD1. CDR1 SGHRS and CDR2 YFSETQ come from the germline V gene. There are 13 residues in the CDR3. With V trimmed by 4 bases and J by 6 bases, 3 bases remained unmatched. The chain's CDR3 is CASSPGTDEKLFF. The CDR3 coding sequence is TGCGCCAGCAGCCCGGGGACAGATGAAAAACTGTTTTTT.

This sequence joins TRBV5-1 and TRBJ1-1; 8 nucleotides match TRBD1. The V and J ends lost 4 bases and 3 bases, in that order; junction bases with no gene match: 8. Germline V lookup: CDR1 SGHRS, CDR2 YFSETQ. The CDR3 consists of 15 residues. The CDR3 DNA reads TGCGCCAGCAGCAACCTTGACAGGGGAGACACTGAAGCTTTCTTT. This encodes CASSNLDRGDTEAFF.

The V call is TRBV4-1, the J call TRBJ2-7, with 7 positions matching TRBD1. After removal of 0 bases from V and 1 base from J, the junction contained 0 bases not matched to a gene. CDR1 is MGHRA and CDR2 is YSYEKL in the germline V gene. The CDR3 spans 14 residues. CDR3 residues: CASSQDRGSYEQYF. As DNA, the CDR3 is TGCGCCAGCAGCCAAGACAGGGGGTCCTACGAGCAGTACTTC.

This clone was observed a handful of times. The CDR3 DNA reads TGTGCCAGCAGCTTTTCCGGGGGGGTGCGGAACACTGAAGCTTTCTTT. Protein product: CASSFSGGVRNTEAFF. This chain uses TRBV5-6 with TRBJ1-1; TRBD1 might be the D (5 bases). V was shortened by 2 bases and J by 1 base, with 15 bases between the two germline ends. CDR3 length: 16 residues. Germline lookup yields CDR1 SGHDT and CDR2 YYEEEE.

J is TRBJ2-5 and V is TRBV4-1; a possible D gene is TRBD2 (6 bases). The CDR3 contains 15 residues. In germline, CDR1 is MGHRA, CDR2 YSYEKL. With 4 bases removed from V and 4 bases from J, the gap between germline ends came to 16 bases. The CDR3 sequence is CASSRKAAEGETQYF. As DNA, the CDR3 is TGCGCCAGCAGCCGCAAAGCGGCGGAGGGAGAGACCCAGTACTTC.

In this sample, this clone turned up once. The V call is TRBV5-4, the J call TRBJ1-6; maybe TRBD1 (6 bases). The CDR3 covers 15 residues. Germline lookup yields CDR1 SGHNT and CDR2 YYREEE (reference sequence). V was cut by 3 bases and J by 10 bases, with 17 bases left in between. The CDR3 reads CASSSRAGVDSPLHF. In DNA form, the CDR3 reads TGTGCCAGCAGCTCCAGGGCAGGGGTCGACTCACCCCTCCACTTT.

This sequence joins TRBV4-3 and TRBJ1-2; D possibly corresponds to TRBD1 (6 bases). CDR3 length equals 18 residues. Trimming took off 0 bases at V and 6 bases at J, with 23 bases between the two ends. CDR1 and CDR2 (germline): LGHNA, YSLEER. The CDR3 DNA follows: TGCGCCAGCAGCCAAGATCGAGGGGCAGGGGATACGGAGAATGGCTACACCTTC. Its translation is CASSQDRGAGDTENGYTF.

This clone was observed a handful of times. The CDR3 spells CASSSSPRTGTMWGYTF. The CDR3 DNA reads TGTGCCAGCAGTTCCTCCCCCCGGACAGGCACGATGTGGGGCTACACCTTC. The chain combines TRBV27 with TRBJ1-2, with 7 bases aligning to TRBD1. The germline V gene has CDR1 MNHEY and CDR2 SMNVEV (reference sequence). Unmatched junction bases numbered 19, after V lost 4 bases and J lost 8 bases. The CDR3 length is 17 residues.

This clone occurred once. The rearrangement uses TRBV27 and TRBJ2-1; 12 bases are a match to TRBD2. V trimming: 7 bases; J trimming: 10 bases; junction bases outside the gene matches: 11. Germline CDR1 is MNHEY and CDR2 is SMNVEV (reference sequence). The CDR3 has 15 residues. The chain's CDR3 is CASILLAGGFREQFF. CDR3 DNA sequence: TGTGCCAGCATTCTACTAGCGGGGGGTTTTAGGGAGCAGTTCTTC.

This clone showed up just once. This chain uses TRBV19 with TRBJ1-3, with 7 bases fitting TRBD1. V lost 5 bases, J lost 0 bases, and 16 bases stayed unmatched. This CDR3 spans 19 amino acids. In germline, CDR1 is LNHDA, CDR2 SQIVND (reference sequence). The CDR3 DNA is TGTGCCAGTAGTCTGAAAGGCCGGGACAGTTTCTTCTCTGGAAACACCATATATTTT. Its protein product is CASSLKGRDSFFSGNTIYF.

The chain carries TRBV2 and TRBJ1-1; 10 bases align to TRBD1. The CDR3 loop spans 15 amino acids. CDR1 and CDR2 from the germline V gene are SNHLY and FYNNEI. V lost 5 bases to trimming and J lost 5 bases; unmatched junction nucleotides: 8. CDR3: CASSQRTGGFTEAFF. The DNA of the CDR3 is TGTGCCAGCAGTCAACGGACAGGGGGTTTTACTGAAGCTTTCTTT.

The rearrangement links TRBV15 to TRBJ2-1; 8 positions agree with TRBD2. V gave up 1 base and J gave up 2 bases; unmatched junction bases: 7. The CDR3 runs to 17 residues. Germline V gene data show CDR1 as LNHNV and CDR2 as YYDKDF (reference sequence). CDR3 DNA sequence: TGTGCCACCAGCAGAGGCGGTAGCGGGGCTACCTACAATGAGCAGTTCTTC. It yields the protein CATSRGGSGATYNEQFF.

Details on this clone: Germline is not matched at one junction end, which may reflect a read error. The V and J genes are TRBV7-9 and TRBJ1-2; D not certain. This CDR3 region has 12 residues. Germline lookup yields CDR1 SEHNR and CDR2 FQNEAQ (reference sequence). CDR3 in DNA: TGTTCCAGCAGCCGAGAAATAGTTGGCTACACCTTC. Its protein product is CSSSREIVGYTF.

The rearrangement links TRBV7-3 to TRBJ1-1; tentative D call: TRBD1 (5 bases). CDR1 is SGHTA and CDR2 is FQGTGA in the germline V gene. The CDR3 sequence is 14 residues long. Trimming shortened V by 1 base and J by 3 bases, and 9 bases separated the two germline ends. The CDR3 DNA reads as TGTGCCAGCAGCTTAAGTGGGGGGGACACTGAAGCTTTCTTT. It yields the protein CASSLSGGDTEAFF.

This chain connects TRBV10-3 to TRBJ2-1, with D perhaps matching TRBD2 (5 bases). With 3 bases removed from V and 5 bases from J, the gap between germline ends came to 20 bases. CDR3 length: 17 amino acids. The germline V gene encodes CDR1 ENHRY and CDR2 SYGVKD. For the CDR3, the DNA is TGTGCCATCAGTGACGGAGACGGGAATGTCGACCACAATGAGCAGTTCTTC. It yields the protein CAISDGDGNVDHNEQFF.

The chain joins TRBV6-1 to TRBJ2-3; TRBD2 is a possible D gene (5 bases). Trimming cost V 3 bases and J 8 bases, with 15 bases left between them. Germline V gives CDR1 MNHNS, CDR2 SASEGT. This CDR3 is built from 14 residues. Written as DNA, the CDR3 is TGTGCCAGCAGTGACAAAGTGACTACCCCTACGCAGTATTTT. Translation: CASSDKVTTPTQYF.

This rearrangement joins TRBV7-8 to TRBJ2-7; 10 bases map to TRBD2. J gave up 3 bases and V 6 bases, and 8 bases lay outside the gene matches. Germline loops: CDR1 SGHVS, CDR2 FQNEAQ. This CDR3 region has 15 residues. CDR3 residues: CASSTRGTSDYEQYF. The CDR3 coding sequence is TGTGCCAGCAGTACTAGGGGGACTAGCGACTACGAGCAGTACTTC.

This rearrangement joins TRBV30 to TRBJ1-3; D perhaps matches TRBD1 (5 bases). Germline values: CDR1 GTSNPN, CDR2 SVGIG (reference sequence). The CDR3 contains 14 residues. The germline V and J ends were trimmed by 1 base and 12 bases, with 19 bases remaining between them. CDR3 nucleotide sequence: TGTGCCTGGAGTGCCCAAGTGACATCGGGGGACATATATTTT. Translated, it gives CAWSAQVTSGDIYF.

The J gene is TRBJ1-4, the V gene TRBV2, with 7 bases aligning to TRBD1. This CDR3 has 13 residues. With 6 bases clipped from V and 8 bases from J, the junction kept 6 bases outside the gene matches. In germline, CDR1 is SNHLY, CDR2 FYNNEI. In nucleotides, the CDR3 is TGTGCCAGCAGAGACAGGGAAGGAGAAAAACTGTTTTTT. Translating it yields CASRDREGEKLFF.

The chain recombines TRBV6-1 with TRBJ2-1; no clear D. Germline values: CDR1 MNHNS, CDR2 SASEGT. V lost 7 bases, J lost 1 base, and 8 bases lay in between. CDR3 size: 13 residues. The CDR3 sequence: CASTQNSYNEQFF. The CDR3 DNA reads TGTGCCAGCACCCAGAATTCCTACAATGAGCAGTTCTTC.

This sequence joins TRBV5-5 and TRBJ1-1; a weak D match, TRBD1 (6 bases). The CDR3 runs to 15 residues. Germline CDR1 is SGHKS and CDR2 is YYEKEE (reference sequence). The germline V and J ends were trimmed by 3 bases and 1 base, with 13 bases remaining between them. The CDR3 loop is CASSSRSQGNTEAFF. CDR3 sequence (DNA): TGTGCCAGCAGCTCTCGATCACAGGGGAACACTGAAGCTTTCTTT.

As for this clone: Other DNA sequences in this sample translate to the same CDR3. V gene TRBV7-2 combines with J gene TRBJ2-3; D gene ambiguous. V was cut by 4 bases and J by 2 bases, with 4 bases left in between. The CDR3 has 12 residues. Germline assignment: CDR1 SGHTA and CDR2 FQGNSA. The CDR3 DNA reads as TGTGCCAGCAGCTCCTACACAGATACGCAGTATTTT. Its protein is CASSSYTDTQYF.

The genes are TRBV28 and TRBJ2-1; no firm D call. Trimming cost V 7 bases and J 6 bases, with 10 bases left between them. Germline CDR1 reads MDHEN; CDR2 reads SYDVKM. This CDR3 is built from 12 residues. The CDR3 protein is CASNEVGNEQFF. CDR3 bases: TGTGCCAGCAACGAAGTCGGCAATGAGCAGTTCTTC.

This clone was seen once. This chain links TRBV30 with TRBJ2-3; 10 nucleotides line up with TRBD1. The CDR3 has 14 residues. J was trimmed by 3 bases and V by 6 bases; bases with no gene match: 6. Germline values: CDR1 GTSNPN, CDR2 SVGIG (reference sequence). CDR3 DNA sequence: TGTGCCTGCACTCCGGGACAGGGGACAGATACGCAGTATTTT. This gives the protein CACTPGQGTDTQYF.

The V and J genes are TRBV27 and TRBJ1-5; 7 bases match TRBD1. This CDR3 has 16 amino acids. The V gene end was trimmed by 2 bases and the J gene end by 5 bases; junction bases not matched to a gene: 9. In germline, CDR1 is MNHEY, CDR2 SMNVEV (reference sequence). CDR3 protein: CASSLVFRGTDQPQHF. The DNA for the CDR3 is TGTGCCAGCAGTTTAGTATTCAGGGGGACAGATCAGCCCCAGCATTTT.